This record looks at one TCR beta chain sequence and its context. The sample comes from a study of blood T cell repertoires in COVID-19. As for the study in general: The United States, Italy and Spain provided the acute and convalescent COVID-19 samples. Sources were T cells, B-cell-depleted T cells, or PBMCs; the material itself was cDNA or gDNA.

Original data processing: Amplified reference gene primers provided the basis for estimating nucleated cell counts. TCRdb's table, derived via immunoSEQ multiplex PCR, lists solely in-frame clones and lacks some. V, J and clone size are those of that table, while D and trimming were read from the DNA. There are about 260,000 clones in the sample; around 86% occur only once, and around 8.8% lies in the top ten. Looked up from germline, CDR1 is SGHNT and CDR2 is YYREEE (reference sequence). This CDR3 contains 18 residues. Trimming cost V 3 bases and J 1 base; bases outside gene matches: 14. The sequenced material came from peripheral blood. This TCR was sampled from a man between 35 and 55 years old with active or convalescent COVID-19. This sequence joins TRBV5-4 and TRBJ2-3; 7 bases map to TRBD2. The CDR3 nucleotides read TGTGCCAGCAGCTCGAAAACAGTAGCGAGCGGGGGCACAGATACGCAGTATTTT. Translating it yields CASSSKTVASGGTDTQYF.